This TCR beta chain derives from a study of control samples from healthy donors and cancer patients. The CDR3 is 14 amino acids. The V gene's germline CDR1 is SGHAT and CDR2 FQNNGV. Trimming left V 1 base short and J 10 bases short, with 14 bases between. Sequencing used immunoSEQ multiplex PCR; TCRdb keeps in-frame clones, though not all of them. The table has about 150,000 clones, 85% to 95% seen once. The chain carries TRBV11-2 and TRBJ2-1; D is perhaps TRBD1 or TRBD2 (5 bases each). Sequencing was carried out using blood. The sequence came from a woman aged 18-30 years in good health. The CDR3 DNA follows: TGTGCCAGCAGCTTAGGACTATCTCGGGACGAGCAGTTCTTC. Translating it yields CASSLGLSRDEQFF.